The entry below gives a single T cell receptor (beta chain) sequence along with its context. Its cognate antigen is unknown. An end of the junction does not agree with germline; a read error may underlie this. From germline, CDR1 is LNHNV and CDR2 YYDKDF (reference sequence). The CDR3 runs to 12 residues. TCRdb analysed the 5' RACE reads with MiXCR anew, one entry per CDR3 protein. The sample yields hundreds of thousands of distinct CDR3 sequences, 15% to 20% seen once. This record comes from a study of T-cell memory formation after mild COVID-19. General study points: Contracting clones from day 15 to 85 had balanced CD4/CD8; later expanders favoured CD4+. The main location of contracting CD4+ clones was CM and EM, and that of contracting CD8+ clones was EMRA. The finding that pre-infection memory included some responding clones suggested that cross-reactive memory joined.

The rearrangement uses TRBV15 and TRBJ2-3; D might be TRBD1 (5 bases). The source material was PBMCs or a T cell subset sorted from them (not recorded which). The TCR was taken from an adult woman who had mild COVID-19 (a few samples of this study predate the infection). Cell type and time point are not known. The CDR3 DNA sequence: TGTGCCACCGGCAGGGCTACGTCGACGCAGTATTTT. Translation: CATGRATSTQYF. Full variable domain (remainder filled in from reference TRBV15 and TRBJ2-3): DAMVIQNPRYQVTQFGKPVTLSCSQTLNHNVMYWYQQKSSQAPKLLFHYYDKDFNNEADTPDNFQSRRPNTSFCFLDIRSPGLGDTAMYLCATGRATSTQYFGPGTRLTVL.